The entry below describes one T cell receptor (beta chain). In the original processing: Reference gene primer amplification gave estimated nucleated cell counts. TCRdb's table, derived via immunoSEQ multiplex PCR, lists solely in-frame clones and lacks some. Clone size and V and J calls were adopted from that table, with D and trimming inferred from the DNA. The sample has some 250,000 clones; approximately 85% are singletons. The data are from a study of blood T cell repertoires in COVID-19. On the study more broadly: Sites across the United States, Italy and Spain contributed samples from acute and convalescent COVID-19. From T cells, B-cell-depleted T cells, or PBMCs came the material, which was cDNA or gDNA.

CDR1 and CDR2 (germline): KGHSH, LQKENI. The CDR3 is 13 residues long. V was cut by 2 bases and J by 6 bases, with 7 bases left in between. The TCR sequence derives from a woman in her thirties with acute or convalescent COVID-19. Sample: peripheral blood. The chain couples TRBV18 to TRBJ2-2; no clear D gene. The CDR3 DNA reads TGTGCCAGCTCACCAGTCTCCCCCGGGGAGCTGTTTTTT. Its protein is CASSPVSPGELFF.